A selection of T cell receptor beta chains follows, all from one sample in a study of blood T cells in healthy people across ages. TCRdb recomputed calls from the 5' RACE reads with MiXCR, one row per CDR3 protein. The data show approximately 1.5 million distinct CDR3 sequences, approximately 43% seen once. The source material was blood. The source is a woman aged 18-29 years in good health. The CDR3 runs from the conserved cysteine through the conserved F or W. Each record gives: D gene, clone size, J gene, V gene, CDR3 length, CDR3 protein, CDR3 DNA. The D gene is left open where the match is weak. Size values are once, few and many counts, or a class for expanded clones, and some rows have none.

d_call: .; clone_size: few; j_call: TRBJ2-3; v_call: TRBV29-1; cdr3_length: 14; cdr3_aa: CSATGRLLTDTQYF; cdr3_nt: TGCAGCGCAACAGGGCGACTGCTAACAGATACGCAGTATTTT
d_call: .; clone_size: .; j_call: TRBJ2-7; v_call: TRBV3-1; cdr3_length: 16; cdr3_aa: CASSQVVAVPPYEQYF; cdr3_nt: TGTGCCAGCAGCCAAGTGGTGGCAGTGCCGCCCTACGAGCAGTACTTC
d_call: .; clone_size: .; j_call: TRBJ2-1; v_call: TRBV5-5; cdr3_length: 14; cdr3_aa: CASSLQGFPNEQFF; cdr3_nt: TGTGCCAGCAGCCTACAGGGTTTTCCAAATGAGCAGTTCTTC
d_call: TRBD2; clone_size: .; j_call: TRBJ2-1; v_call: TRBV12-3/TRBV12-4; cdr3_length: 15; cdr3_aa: CASRNFAGGHNEQFF; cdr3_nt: TGTGCCAGCAGAAATTTCGCGGGGGGACACAATGAGCAGTTCTTC
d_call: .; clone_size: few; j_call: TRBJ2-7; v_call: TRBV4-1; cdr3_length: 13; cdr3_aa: CASSQVVSYEQYF; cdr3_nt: TGCGCCAGCAGCCAAGTAGTCTCCTACGAGCAGTACTTC
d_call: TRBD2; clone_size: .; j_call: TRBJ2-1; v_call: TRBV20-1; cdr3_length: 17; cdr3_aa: CSAHSGRYISSYNEQFF; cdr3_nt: TGCAGTGCCCATAGCGGGAGGTACATTAGCTCCTACAATGAGCAGTTCTTC
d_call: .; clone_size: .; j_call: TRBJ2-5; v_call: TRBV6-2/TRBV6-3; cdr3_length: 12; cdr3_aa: CASSYTVETQYF; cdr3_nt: TGTGCCAGCAGTTACACCGTAGAGACCCAGTACTTC
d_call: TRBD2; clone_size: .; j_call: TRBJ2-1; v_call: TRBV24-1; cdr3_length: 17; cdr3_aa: CATSDLKTSGPGNEQFF; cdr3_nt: TGTGCCACCAGTGATTTGAAGACTAGCGGACCGGGCAATGAGCAGTTCTTC
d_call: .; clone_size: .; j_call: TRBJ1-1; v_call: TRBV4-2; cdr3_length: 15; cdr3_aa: CASSQGRIDNTEAFF; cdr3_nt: TGTGCCAGCAGCCAAGGACGTATTGATAACACTGAAGCTTTCTTT
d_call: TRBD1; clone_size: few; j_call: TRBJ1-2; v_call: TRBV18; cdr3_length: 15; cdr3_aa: CASSPRTGDRDGYTF; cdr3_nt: TGTGCCAGCTCACCAAGGACAGGGGATCGTGATGGCTACACCTTC
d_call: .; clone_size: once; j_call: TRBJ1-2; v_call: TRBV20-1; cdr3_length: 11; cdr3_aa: CSAGPREGYTF; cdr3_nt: TGCAGTGCGGGGCCCAGGGAGGGCTACACCTTC
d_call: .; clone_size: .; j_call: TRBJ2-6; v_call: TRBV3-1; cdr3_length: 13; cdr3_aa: CASSYLRTNVLTF; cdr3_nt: TGTGCCAGCAGCTACTTGAGGACCAACGTCCTGACTTTC
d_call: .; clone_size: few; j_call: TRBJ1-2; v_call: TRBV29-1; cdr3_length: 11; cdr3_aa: CSVRYRDGYTF; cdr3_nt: TGCAGCGTCAGATACAGAGATGGCTACACCTTC
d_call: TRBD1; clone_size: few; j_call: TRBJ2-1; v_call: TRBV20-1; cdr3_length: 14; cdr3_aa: CSASFGQGHNEQFF; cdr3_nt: TGCAGTGCTAGCTTCGGACAGGGGCACAATGAGCAGTTCTTC
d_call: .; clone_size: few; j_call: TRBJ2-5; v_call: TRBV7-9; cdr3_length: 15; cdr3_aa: CASSSPGQFQETQYF; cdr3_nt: TGTGCCAGCAGCTCCCCCGGACAGTTTCAAGAGACCCAGTACTTC
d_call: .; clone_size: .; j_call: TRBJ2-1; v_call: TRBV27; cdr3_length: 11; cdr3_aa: CASSFVGKQFF; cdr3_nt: TGTGCCAGCAGTTTCGTAGGGAAGCAGTTCTTC
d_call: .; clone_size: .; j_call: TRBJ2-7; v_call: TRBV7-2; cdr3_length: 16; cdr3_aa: CASSLYTGVPYNEQYF; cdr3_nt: TGTGCCAGCAGCTTATACACGGGGGTCCCCTACAATGAGCAGTACTTC
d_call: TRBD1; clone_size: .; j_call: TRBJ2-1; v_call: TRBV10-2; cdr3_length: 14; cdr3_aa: CASSAGQGRDEQFF; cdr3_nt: TGCGCCAGCAGCGCCGGACAGGGGAGGGATGAGCAGTTCTTC
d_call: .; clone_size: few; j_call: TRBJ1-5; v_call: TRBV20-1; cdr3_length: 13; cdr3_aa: CSARESRYQPQHF; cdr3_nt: TGCAGTGCTAGAGAAAGCCGCTATCAGCCCCAGCATTTT
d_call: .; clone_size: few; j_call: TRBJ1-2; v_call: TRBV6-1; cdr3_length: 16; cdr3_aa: CASSEASSTVPYGYTF; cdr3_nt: TGTGCCAGCAGTGAAGCCTCCTCGACAGTCCCATATGGCTACACCTTC
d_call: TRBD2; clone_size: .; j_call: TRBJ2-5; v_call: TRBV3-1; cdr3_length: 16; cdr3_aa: CASSQVGTSGRETQYF; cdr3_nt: TGTGCCAGCAGCCAAGTGGGGACTAGCGGGAGAGAGACCCAGTACTTC
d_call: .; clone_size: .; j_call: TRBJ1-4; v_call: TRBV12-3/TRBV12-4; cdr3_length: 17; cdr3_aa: CASSFEEAVATNEKLFF; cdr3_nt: TGTGCCAGCAGTTTTGAGGAGGCAGTTGCAACTAATGAAAAACTGTTTTTT
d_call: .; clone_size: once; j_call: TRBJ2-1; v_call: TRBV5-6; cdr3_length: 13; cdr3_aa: CASSVYIAHEQFF; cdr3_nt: TGTGCCAGCAGCGTGTATATAGCCCATGAGCAGTTCTTC
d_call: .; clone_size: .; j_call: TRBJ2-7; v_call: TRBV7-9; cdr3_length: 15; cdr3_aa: CASSPGSEASYEQYF; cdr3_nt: TGTGCCAGCAGCCCCGGGAGCGAGGCATCCTACGAGCAGTACTTC
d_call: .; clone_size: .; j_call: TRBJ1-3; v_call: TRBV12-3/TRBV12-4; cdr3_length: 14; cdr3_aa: CASTQDRFGNTIYF; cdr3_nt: TGTGCCAGCACTCAAGACCGTTTTGGAAACACCATATATTTT
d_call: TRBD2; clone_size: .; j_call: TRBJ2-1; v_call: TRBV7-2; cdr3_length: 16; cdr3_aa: CASSPPMRLAGLEQFF; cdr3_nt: TGTGCCAGCAGCCCGCCGATGCGACTAGCGGGATTAGAGCAGTTCTTC
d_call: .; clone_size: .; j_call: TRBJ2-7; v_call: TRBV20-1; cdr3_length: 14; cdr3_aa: CSARIGQKWREQYF; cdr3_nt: TGCAGTGCTAGAATTGGACAGAAGTGGCGCGAGCAGTACTTC
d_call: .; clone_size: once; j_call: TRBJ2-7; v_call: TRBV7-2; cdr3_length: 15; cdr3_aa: CASSQLSISSYEQYF; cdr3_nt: TGTGCCAGCAGCCAACTGTCGATTAGCTCCTACGAGCAGTACTTC
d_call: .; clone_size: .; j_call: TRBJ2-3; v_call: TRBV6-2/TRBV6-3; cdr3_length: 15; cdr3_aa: CASRTRASSTDTQYF; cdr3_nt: TGTGCCAGCAGAACACGGGCTTCTAGCACAGATACGCAGTATTTT
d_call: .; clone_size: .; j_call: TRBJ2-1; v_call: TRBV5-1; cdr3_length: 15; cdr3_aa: CASSSEPQSYNEQFF; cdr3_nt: TGCGCCAGCAGCTCGGAACCGCAATCCTACAATGAGCAGTTCTTC
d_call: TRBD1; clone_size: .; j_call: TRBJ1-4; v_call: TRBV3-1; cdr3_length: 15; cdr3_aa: CASSQVQGAPRKLFF; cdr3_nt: TGTGCCAGCAGCCAAGTTCAGGGGGCCCCTCGGAAACTGTTTTTT
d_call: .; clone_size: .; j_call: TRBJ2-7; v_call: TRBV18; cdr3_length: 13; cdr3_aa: CASPPDWTYEQYF; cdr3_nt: TGTGCCAGCCCACCTGATTGGACCTACGAGCAGTACTTC
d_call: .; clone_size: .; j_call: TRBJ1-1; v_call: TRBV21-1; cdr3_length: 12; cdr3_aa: CASKKPVAEAFF; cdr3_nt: TGTGCCAGCAAAAAGCCGGTGGCAGAAGCTTTCTTT
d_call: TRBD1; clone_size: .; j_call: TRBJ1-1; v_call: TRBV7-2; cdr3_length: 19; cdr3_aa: CASSQRRGTAQAPNTEAFF; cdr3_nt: TGTGCCAGCAGCCAAAGGAGGGGGACAGCCCAGGCTCCGAACACTGAAGCTTTCTTT
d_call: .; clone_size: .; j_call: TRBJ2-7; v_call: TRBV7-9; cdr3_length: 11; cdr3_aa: CACGGSYEQYF; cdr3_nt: TGTGCCTGTGGGGGCTCCTACGAGCAGTACTTC
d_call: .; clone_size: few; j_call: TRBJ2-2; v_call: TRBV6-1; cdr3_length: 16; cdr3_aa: CASSDPTRRNTGELFF; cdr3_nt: TGTGCCAGCAGTGACCCGACTCGGCGGAACACCGGGGAGCTGTTTTTT
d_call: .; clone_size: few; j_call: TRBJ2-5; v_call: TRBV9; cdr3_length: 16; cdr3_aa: CASSHHLGLNEETQYF; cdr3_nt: TGTGCCAGCAGCCACCATCTCGGGCTTAACGAGGAGACCCAGTACTTC
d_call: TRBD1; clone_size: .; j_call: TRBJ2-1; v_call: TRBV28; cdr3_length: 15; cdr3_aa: CASSFETGANNEQFF; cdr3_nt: TGTGCCAGCAGTTTTGAAACAGGGGCAAACAATGAGCAGTTCTTC
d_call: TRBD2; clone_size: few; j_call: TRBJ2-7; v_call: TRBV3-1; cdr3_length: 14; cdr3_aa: CASSQVREAHEQYF; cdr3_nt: TGTGCCAGCAGCCAAGTGCGGGAGGCCCACGAGCAGTACTTC
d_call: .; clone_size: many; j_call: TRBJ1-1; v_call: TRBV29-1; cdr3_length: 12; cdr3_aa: CSFDGGTTEAFF; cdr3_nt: TGCAGCTTTGACGGGGGAACCACTGAAGCTTTCTTT
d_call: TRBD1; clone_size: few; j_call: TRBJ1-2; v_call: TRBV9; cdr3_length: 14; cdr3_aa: CASSVGQGARGYTF; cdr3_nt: TGTGCCAGCAGCGTTGGACAGGGGGCGCGTGGCTACACCTTC
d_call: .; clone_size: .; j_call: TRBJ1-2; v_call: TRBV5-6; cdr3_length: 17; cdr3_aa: CASSRTGFRRPNYGYTF; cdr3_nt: TGTGCCAGCAGCCGGACGGGGTTCAGACGACCAAACTATGGCTACACCTTC
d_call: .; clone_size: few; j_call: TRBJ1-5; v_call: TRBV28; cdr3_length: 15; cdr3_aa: CASSSSGAWNQPQHF; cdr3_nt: TGTGCCAGCAGTTCCTCAGGGGCCTGGAATCAGCCCCAGCATTTT
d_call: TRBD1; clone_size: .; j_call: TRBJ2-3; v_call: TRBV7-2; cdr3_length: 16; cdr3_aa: CASSLEQGVSTDTQYF; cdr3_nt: TGTGCCAGCAGCCTAGAACAGGGGGTGAGCACAGATACGCAGTATTTT
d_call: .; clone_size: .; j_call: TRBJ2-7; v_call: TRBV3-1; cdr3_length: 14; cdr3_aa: CASSQVVSGNEQYF; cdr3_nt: TGTGCCAGCAGCCAAGTAGTTAGCGGAAACGAGCAGTACTTC
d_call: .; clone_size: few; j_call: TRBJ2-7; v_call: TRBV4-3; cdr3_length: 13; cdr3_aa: CASSQDMNYEQYF; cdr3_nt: TGCGCCAGCAGCCAAGATATGAACTACGAGCAGTACTTC
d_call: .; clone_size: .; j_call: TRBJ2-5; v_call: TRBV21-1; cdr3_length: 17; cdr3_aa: CASSKGGGRNLEETQYF; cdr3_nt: TGTGCCAGCAGCAAAGGTGGAGGACGAAACCTTGAAGAGACCCAGTACTTC
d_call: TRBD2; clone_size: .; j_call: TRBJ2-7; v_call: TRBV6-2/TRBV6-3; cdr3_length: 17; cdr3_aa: CASSYLIRLAGHNEQYF; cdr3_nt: TGTGCCAGCAGTTACCTTATCAGACTAGCGGGGCACAATGAGCAGTACTTC
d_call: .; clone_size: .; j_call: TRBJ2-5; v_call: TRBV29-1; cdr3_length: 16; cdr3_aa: CSVEGVKRTMQETQYF; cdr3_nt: TGCAGCGTTGAAGGGGTTAAGCGGACGATGCAAGAGACCCAGTACTTC